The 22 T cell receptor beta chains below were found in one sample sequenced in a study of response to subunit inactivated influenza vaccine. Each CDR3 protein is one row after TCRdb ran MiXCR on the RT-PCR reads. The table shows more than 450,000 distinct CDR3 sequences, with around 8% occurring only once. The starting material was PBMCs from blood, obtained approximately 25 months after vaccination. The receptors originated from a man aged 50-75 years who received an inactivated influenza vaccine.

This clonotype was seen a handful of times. The CDR3 region is CASMGSGRAHEQYF. CDR3 nucleotide sequence: TGTGCCAGCATGGGTTCCGGGAGGGCCCACGAGCAGTACTTC. V and J are TRBV6-2 or TRBV6-3 and TRBJ2-7, with 8 bases matching TRBD2. The length of the CDR3 is 14 residues. The junction had 10 bases not matched to a gene; V was cut back by 7 bases and J by 5 bases. Looked up from germline, CDR1 is MNHEY and CDR2 is SVGEGT.

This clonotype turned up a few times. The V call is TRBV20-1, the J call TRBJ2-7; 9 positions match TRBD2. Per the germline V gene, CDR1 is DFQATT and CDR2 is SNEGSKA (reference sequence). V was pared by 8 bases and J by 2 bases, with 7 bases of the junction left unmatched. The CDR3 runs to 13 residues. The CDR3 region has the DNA TGCAGTTCGAGCGGGAGGCCGACCTACGAGCAGTACTTC. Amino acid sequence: CSSSGRPTYEQYF.

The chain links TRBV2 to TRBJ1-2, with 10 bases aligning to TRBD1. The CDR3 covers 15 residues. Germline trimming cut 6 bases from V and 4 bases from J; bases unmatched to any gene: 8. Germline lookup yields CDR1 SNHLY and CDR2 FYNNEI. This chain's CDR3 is CASRDRGTGAYGYTF. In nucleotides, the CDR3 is TGTGCCAGCAGGGACAGGGGGACCGGGGCCTATGGCTACACCTTC.

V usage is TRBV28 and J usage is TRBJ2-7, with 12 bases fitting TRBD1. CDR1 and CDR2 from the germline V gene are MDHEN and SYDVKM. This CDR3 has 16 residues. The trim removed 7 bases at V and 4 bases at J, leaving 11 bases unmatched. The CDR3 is CASKPHGTGGVYEQYF. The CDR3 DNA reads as TGTGCCAGCAAACCTCACGGGACAGGGGGCGTATACGAGCAGTACTTC.

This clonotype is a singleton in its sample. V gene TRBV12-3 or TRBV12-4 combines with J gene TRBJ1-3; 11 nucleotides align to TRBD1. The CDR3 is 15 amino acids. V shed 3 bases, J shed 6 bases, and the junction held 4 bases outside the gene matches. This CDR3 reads CASSFGGQGVNTIYF. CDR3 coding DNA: TGTGCCAGCAGTTTCGGGGGACAGGGGGTAAACACCATATATTTT.

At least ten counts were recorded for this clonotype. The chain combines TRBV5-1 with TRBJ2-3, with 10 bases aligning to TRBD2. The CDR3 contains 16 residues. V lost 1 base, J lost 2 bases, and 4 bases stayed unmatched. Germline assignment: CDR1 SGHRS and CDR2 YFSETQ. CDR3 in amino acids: CASSLQGLADTDTQYF. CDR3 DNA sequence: TGCGCCAGCAGCTTGCAAGGACTAGCGGACACAGATACGCAGTATTTT.

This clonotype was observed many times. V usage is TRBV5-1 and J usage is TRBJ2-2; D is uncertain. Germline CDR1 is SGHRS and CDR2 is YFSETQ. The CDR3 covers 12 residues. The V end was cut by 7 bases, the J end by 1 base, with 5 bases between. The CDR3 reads CASFWNTGELFF. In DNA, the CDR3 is TGCGCCAGCTTCTGGAACACCGGGGAGCTGTTTTTT.

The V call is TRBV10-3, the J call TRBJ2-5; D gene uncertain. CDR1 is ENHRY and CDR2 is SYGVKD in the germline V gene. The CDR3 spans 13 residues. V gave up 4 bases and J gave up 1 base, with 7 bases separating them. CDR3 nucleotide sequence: TGTGCCATCAGTGTAGGGCGCCAAGAGACCCAGTACTTC. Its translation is CAISVGRQETQYF.

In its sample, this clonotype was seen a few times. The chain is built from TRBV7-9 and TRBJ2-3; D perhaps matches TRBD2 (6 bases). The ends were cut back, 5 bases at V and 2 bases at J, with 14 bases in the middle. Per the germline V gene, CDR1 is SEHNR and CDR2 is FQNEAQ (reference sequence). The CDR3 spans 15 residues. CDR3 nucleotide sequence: TGTGCCAGCAGCCCCCCGGGGGAACCCACAGATACGCAGTATTTT. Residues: CASSPPGEPTDTQYF.

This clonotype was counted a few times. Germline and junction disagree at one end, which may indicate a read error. The CDR3, as DNA: TGTGCTAGCAGCTCGGGACAGGGGGCGACCGGGGAGCTGTTTTTT. This sequence encodes CASSSGQGATGELFF. The rearrangement uses TRBV7-7 and TRBJ2-2, with TRBD1 matching 12 bases. Germline V lookup: CDR1 SSHAT, CDR2 FNYEAQ (reference sequence). The CDR3 is 15 residues long.

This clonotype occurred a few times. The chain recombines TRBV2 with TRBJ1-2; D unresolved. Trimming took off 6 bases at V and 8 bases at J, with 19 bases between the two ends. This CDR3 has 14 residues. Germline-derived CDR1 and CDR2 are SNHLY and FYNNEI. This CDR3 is CASSDGSGGGGYTF. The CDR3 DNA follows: TGTGCCAGCAGCGACGGTTCCGGCGGAGGAGGCTACACCTTC.

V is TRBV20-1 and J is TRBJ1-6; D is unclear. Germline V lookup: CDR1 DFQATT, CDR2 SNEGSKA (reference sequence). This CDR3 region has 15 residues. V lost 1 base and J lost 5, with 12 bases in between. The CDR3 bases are TGCAGTGCTAGAGTTTCCCCGGGGAATAATTCACCCCTCCACTTT. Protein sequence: CSARVSPGNNSPLHF.

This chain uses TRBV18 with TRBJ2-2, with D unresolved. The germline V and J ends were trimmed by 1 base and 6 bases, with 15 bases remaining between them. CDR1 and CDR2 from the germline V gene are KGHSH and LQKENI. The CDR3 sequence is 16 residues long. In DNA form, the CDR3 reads TGTGCCAGCTCACCACGGATCGTCCAGCGTGCCGGGGAGCTGTTTTTT. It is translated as CASSPRIVQRAGELFF. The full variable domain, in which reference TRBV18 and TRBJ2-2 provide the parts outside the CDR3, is NAGVMQNPRHLVRRRGQEARLRCSPMKGHSHVYWYRQLPEEGLKFMVYLQKENIIDESGMPKERFSAEFPKEGPSILRIQQVVRGDSAAYFCASSPRIVQRAGELFFGEGSRLTVL.

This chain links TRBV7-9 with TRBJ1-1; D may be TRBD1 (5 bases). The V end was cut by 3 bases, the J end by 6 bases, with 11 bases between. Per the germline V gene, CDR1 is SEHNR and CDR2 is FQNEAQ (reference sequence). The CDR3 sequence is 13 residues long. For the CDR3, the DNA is TGTGCCAGCAGCTTCAGTTGGGGCGCTGAAGCTTTCTTT. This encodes CASSFSWGAEAFF.

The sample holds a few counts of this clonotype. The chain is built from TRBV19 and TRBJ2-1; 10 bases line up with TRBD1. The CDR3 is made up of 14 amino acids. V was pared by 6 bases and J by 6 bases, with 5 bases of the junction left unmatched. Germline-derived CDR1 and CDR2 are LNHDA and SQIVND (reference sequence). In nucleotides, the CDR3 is TGTGCCAGTAGGCCGGGACAGGGGATCAATGAGCAGTTCTTC. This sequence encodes CASRPGQGINEQFF.

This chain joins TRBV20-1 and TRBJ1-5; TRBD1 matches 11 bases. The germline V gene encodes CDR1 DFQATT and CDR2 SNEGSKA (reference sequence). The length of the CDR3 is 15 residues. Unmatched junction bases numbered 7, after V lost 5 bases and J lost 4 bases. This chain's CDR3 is CSALSGTGGNQPQHF. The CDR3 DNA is TGCAGTGCTCTATCCGGGACAGGGGGAAATCAGCCCCAGCATTTT.

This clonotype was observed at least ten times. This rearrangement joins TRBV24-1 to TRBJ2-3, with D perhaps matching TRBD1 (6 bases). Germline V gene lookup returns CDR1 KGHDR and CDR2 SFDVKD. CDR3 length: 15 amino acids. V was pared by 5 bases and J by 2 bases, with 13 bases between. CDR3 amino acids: CATSAPRGFTDTQYF. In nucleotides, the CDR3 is TGTGCCACCAGTGCACCCAGGGGCTTCACAGATACGCAGTATTTT.

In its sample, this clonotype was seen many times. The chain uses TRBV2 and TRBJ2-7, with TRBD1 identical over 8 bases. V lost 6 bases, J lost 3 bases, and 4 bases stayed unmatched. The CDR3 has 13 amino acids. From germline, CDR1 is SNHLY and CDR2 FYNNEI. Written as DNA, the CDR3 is TGTGCCAGCAGGGACGGGACAGGCTACGAGCAGTACTTC. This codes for CASRDGTGYEQYF.

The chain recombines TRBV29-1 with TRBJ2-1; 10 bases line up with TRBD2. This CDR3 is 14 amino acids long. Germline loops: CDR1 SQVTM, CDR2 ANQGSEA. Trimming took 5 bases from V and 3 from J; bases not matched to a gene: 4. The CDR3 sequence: CSVPTSGNYNEQFF. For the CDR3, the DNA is TGCAGCGTTCCAACTAGCGGGAACTACAATGAGCAGTTCTTC.

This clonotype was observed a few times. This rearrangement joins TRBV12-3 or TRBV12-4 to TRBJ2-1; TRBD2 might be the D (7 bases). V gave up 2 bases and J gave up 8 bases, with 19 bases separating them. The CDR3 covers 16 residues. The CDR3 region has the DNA TGTGCCAGCAGTTTAAATGCGGGGGCTAAGGGGGATGAGCAGTTCTTC. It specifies CASSLNAGAKGDEQFF.

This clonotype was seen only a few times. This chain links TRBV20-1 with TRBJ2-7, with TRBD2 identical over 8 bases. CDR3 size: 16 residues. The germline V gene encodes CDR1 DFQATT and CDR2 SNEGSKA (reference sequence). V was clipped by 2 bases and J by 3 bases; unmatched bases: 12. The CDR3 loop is CSARTLSAGGGYEQYF. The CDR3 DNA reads TGCAGTGCTAGAACCCTTTCGGCGGGGGGCGGCTACGAGCAGTACTTC.

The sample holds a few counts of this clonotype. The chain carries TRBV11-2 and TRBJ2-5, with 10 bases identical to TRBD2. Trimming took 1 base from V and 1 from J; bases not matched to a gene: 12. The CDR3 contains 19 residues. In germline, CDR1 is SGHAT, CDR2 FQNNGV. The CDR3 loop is CASSLVLAGALIIQETQYF. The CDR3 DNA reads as TGTGCCAGCAGCTTAGTCCTAGCGGGGGCGCTAATAATCCAAGAGACCCAGTACTTC.